The sequence of this T cell receptor beta chain was determined in a study of cytomegalovirus exposure and HLA in healthy donors (dated by TCRdb to the late 2010s). In terms of the full investigation: The 500 to 700 repertoires of the first cohort and the 120 or so validation repertoires were produced on the same platform, according to a later analysis. Along with the roughly 610-subject first cohort, a separate validation cohort of over 90 different subjects was used. The study aimed to test whether signatures of past pathogen exposure could be identified by cataloging public T cell receptors. High-throughput TCR immunosequencing, statistical association of individual TCRs with disease status, and machine learning were combined to predict cytomegalovirus infection status.

Receptor amplification or capture employed the immunoSEQ multiplex PCR assay. The published analysis was carried out like this. To diagnose cytomegalovirus status from the catalog of TCR beta chain sequences, a statistical classification framework was built. As stored in TCRdb, this immuneACCESS dataset retains in-frame rearrangements with V and J assigned. A fraction of the clones does not appear; measured against another copy, unresolved V genes explain less than half of the discrepancy, and the remainder lacks a known reason. For V, J and clone size, that table is used; D and trimming come from the DNA. The sample yields approximately 140,000 clones; just under 85% were counted once. The ten biggest clones cover more than 1.4% of the sample. To note about this clone: What antigen it recognizes has not been identified. Per-nucleotide qualities are absent, and no much larger clonotype sits a single base away.

Counted from cysteine to phenylalanine, this CDR3 has 14 amino acids. Only the CDR3 part of the read is kept: 42 bases, read in frame from the first base. Deletion took 5 bases off V and 1 base off J, with a span of 11 bases between the germline ends. Via the germline V gene, CDR1 is SGHTA and CDR2 FQGNSA. Results and caveats for the whole study, not just this receptor: Across donors, most TCR sequences were observed very rarely, whereas some public TCRs were present in many individuals. A total of 164 TCR beta chains were listed by the study as associated with cytomegalovirus. It was suggested by the authors that the approach could potentially be generalized to other disease states and immunological phenotypes. Subsequent analysis determined that TCRs grouped into clusters in the first cohort also showed a tendency toward co-occurrence across the roughly 130 validation repertoires, and about 94% of cluster scores exceeded 0. The classifier was reported to diagnose cytomegalovirus status with high specificity and sensitivity in both the original and validation cohorts. In vitro tests confirmed that a few of the cytomegalovirus-associated TCR beta chains recognize cytomegalovirus antigens. A later analysis lacked HLA typing for the validation cohort, so it scored co-occurrence in that cohort across all 110 or so repertoires.

The donors belonged to the validation cohort of approximately 130 subjects, which was separate from the 666-subject first cohort. Specimen: PBMCs. Recombination joined TRBV7-2 with TRBJ1-1, with TRBD1 perhaps the D gene, on 5 matching bases. The receptor was isolated from a woman in her 30s in good health and CMV-seronegative. The DNA sequence is TGTGCCAGCAGCAAGACAGAAAAGAACACTGAAGCTTTCTTT. Translated, it gives CASSKTEKNTEAFF.